The clone carrying this T cell receptor beta chain has only a few counts. The antigen is undetermined. This sample is part of a study of blood T cells in healthy people across ages. Study context: About one barcoded beta molecule per two T cells came from capture by template switching.

CDR3 size: 16 residues. The V segment lost 0 bases and the J segment 4 bases; nucleotides outside the gene matches: 8. Germline lookup yields CDR1 DFQATT and CDR2 SNEGSKA (reference sequence). Study results and limitations: Nothing was known about donor CMV status, and this possibly confounded expanded clonotype changes. More naive CD4+ cells and higher diversity were found in long-lived than in aged donors.

With a J-beta primer mix and a sample-barcoded 5' primer, a second PCR ran about 6 to 11 cycles. Each CDR3 protein is one row after TCRdb ran MiXCR on the 5' RACE reads. The table has some 1.8 million distinct CDR3 sequences, 30% to 40% seen once. This TCR was sampled from a human donor in good health. The source material was blood. V is TRBV20-1 and J is TRBJ2-1, with 8 bases aligning to TRBD2. This CDR3 is CSARDRRGGLYNEQFF. CDR3 sequence (DNA): TGCAGTGCTAGAGATCGTCGGGGGGGCCTATACAATGAGCAGTTCTTC.